This T cell receptor (beta chain) was profiled in a study of regulatory T cells in long-lasting Graves disease. The study, taken as a whole, reports: With persistent disease, TRBV28, TRBJ1-2 and TRBJ2-5 were the favored segments.

Only a few counts were recorded for this clonotype. Its antigen remains unidentified. Libraries of TCR beta came from iRepertoire HTBI primers plus Arm-PCR of CDR3 regions. From the multiplex PCR reads, TCRdb called clonotypes with MiXCR, one entry per CDR3 protein. In the table there are 350,000 to 500,000 distinct CDR3 sequences, around 17% of which are singletons. Regarding time point: newly diagnosed GD, antithyroid drugs for less than 3 months. The TCR library was made from RNA that had been extracted from PBMCs in TRIzol. J was trimmed by 2 bases and V by 4 bases; bases with no gene match: 9. CDR3 length: 16 residues. Germline assignment: CDR1 SGHNT and CDR2 YENEEA. In addition, the sample was reused for a study of T cells in Graves' hyperthyroidism and ophthalmopathy.

The TCR was taken from a woman in her late teens or twenties with Graves disease. The sample here was peripheral blood mononuclear cells (PBMCs), taken at new diagnosis, from a patient treated with antithyroid drugs. This sequence joins TRBV11-3 and TRBJ2-5; 8 bases line up with TRBD2. The CDR3 sequence: CASSYRSGITQETQYF. The CDR3, as DNA: TGTGCCAGCAGCTACCGTAGCGGGATAACACAAGAGACCCAGTACTTC.